The 3 T cell receptor beta chains presented below share a single source sample, sequenced in a study of blood T cell repertoires in COVID-19. The table came from immunoSEQ multiplex PCR; TCRdb's copy has only in-frame clones and leaves some out. Here the sample spans 250,000 or so clones, over 80% being singletons. Sequenced material: PBMCs or T cells enriched from blood (not recorded which). The receptors derive from a woman younger than 45 with acute COVID-19.

J is TRBJ1-4 and V is TRBV10-3, with 7 positions matching TRBD1. CDR3 length equals 16 residues. Germline CDR1 reads ENHRY; CDR2 reads SYGVKD. With V trimmed by 2 bases and J by 8 bases, 11 bases remained unmatched. The CDR3 nucleotides are TGTGCCATCAGTGAGGACAGGGAGGCCGGGGACGAAAAACTGTTTTTT. This sequence encodes CAISEDREAGDEKLFF.

The chain is built from TRBV18 and TRBJ1-5; the D gene is possibly TRBD1 (6 bases). The CDR3 length is 14 residues. Trimming took off 5 bases at V and 6 bases at J, with 14 bases between the two ends. The V gene's germline CDR1 is KGHSH and CDR2 LQKENI. In DNA form, the CDR3 reads TGTGCCAGCTCAGCAGGGGAAGGGGGTCAGCCCCAGCATTTT. Translating gives CASSAGEGGQPQHF.

The rearrangement uses TRBV11-2 and TRBJ2-1, with D unclear. V was clipped by 2 bases and J by 0 bases, with 8 bases between them. The CDR3 runs to 15 residues. CDR1 and CDR2 (germline): SGHAT, FQNNGV. This chain's CDR3 is CASSLLLSSYNEQFF. CDR3 DNA: TGTGCCAGCAGCTTACTACTTAGCTCCTACAATGAGCAGTTCTTC. Full variable domain (missing parts from reference TRBV11-2 and TRBJ2-1): EAGVAQSPRYKIIEKRQSVAFWCNPISGHATLYWYQQILGQGPKLLIQFQNNGVVDDSQLPKDRFSAERLKGVDSTLKIQPAKLEDSAVYLCASSLLLSSYNEQFFGPGTRLTVL.